This is a list of T cell receptor beta chains from one sample in a study of shared clonotypes between healthy human individuals. This table comes from immunoSEQ multiplex PCR, and its TCRdb copy is limited to in-frame clones, with some not included. The repertoire holds under 600,000 clones, with around 78% as singletons. The sequencing sample was made of PBMCs. The source is a woman aged 40 to 50 in good health. Some clones in this sample may be carry-over from other donors' samples. The CDR3 runs from the conserved cysteine through the conserved F or W. Fields, in order: J gene, D gene, clone size, V gene, CDR3 DNA, CDR3 protein. A D gene is named only where the DNA matches it firmly. Size is omitted from some rows. Given values are once, few, many or a class for expanded clones.

j_gene: TRBJ1-2
d_gene: TRBD1
abundance: few
v_gene: TRBV27
CDR3nt: TGTGCCAGCAGCTACAGGGGGCCCGATGGCTACACCTTC
CDR3aa: CASSYRGPDGYTF

j_gene: TRBJ2-6
d_gene: -
abundance: -
v_gene: TRBV19
CDR3nt: TGTGCCAGTAGTATAGTCGGGGCTATGACTTTC
CDR3aa: CASSIVGAMTF

j_gene: TRBJ2-1
d_gene: TRBD2
abundance: once
v_gene: TRBV6-5
CDR3nt: TGTGCCAGCGGGAGCGGGAGCTCCTACAATGAGCAGTTCTTC
CDR3aa: CASGSGSSYNEQFF

j_gene: TRBJ2-7
d_gene: TRBD1
abundance: -
v_gene: TRBV27
CDR3nt: TGTGCCAGCAGTTTCGACAGGGGCGAGCAGTACTTC
CDR3aa: CASSFDRGEQYF

j_gene: TRBJ1-2
d_gene: -
abundance: -
v_gene: TRBV6-5
CDR3nt: TGTGCCAGCAGTTACAGACAGAACTTGGGCTATGGCTACACCTTC
CDR3aa: CASSYRQNLGYGYTF

j_gene: TRBJ2-3
d_gene: -
abundance: -
v_gene: TRBV5-1
CDR3nt: TGCGCCAGCAGCTTGGTAGGATCAGATACGCAGTATTTT
CDR3aa: CASSLVGSDTQYF

j_gene: TRBJ1-1
d_gene: -
abundance: once
v_gene: TRBV5-6
CDR3nt: TGTGCCAGCAGCTTGTCGGGGTTTAACACTGAAGCTTTCTTT
CDR3aa: CASSLSGFNTEAFF

j_gene: TRBJ2-1
d_gene: TRBD2
abundance: once
v_gene: TRBV29-1
CDR3nt: TGCAGCGCCGCCAAATCGGGACTAAGCTCCTACAATGAGCAGTTCTTC
CDR3aa: CSAAKSGLSSYNEQFF

j_gene: TRBJ1-1
d_gene: -
abundance: few
v_gene: TRBV27
CDR3nt: TGTGCCAGCAGTTTATTAGGGTTGACTGAAGCTTTCTTT
CDR3aa: CASSLLGLTEAFF

j_gene: TRBJ1-2
d_gene: -
abundance: -
v_gene: TRBV7-3
CDR3nt: TGTGCCAGCAGCATGGGACCGAACTATGGCTACACCTTC
CDR3aa: CASSMGPNYGYTF

j_gene: TRBJ2-3
d_gene: TRBD2
abundance: -
v_gene: TRBV9
CDR3nt: TGTGCCAGCAGCGTAGGGGGGGGAGCGAGGGCAGATACGCAGTATTTT
CDR3aa: CASSVGGGARADTQYF

j_gene: TRBJ2-7
d_gene: TRBD2
abundance: -
v_gene: TRBV2
CDR3nt: TGCGCTAGCAGTGTATCCAGCGGGATGGGGTCCTACGAGCAGTACTTC
CDR3aa: CASSVSSGMGSYEQYF

j_gene: TRBJ1-1
d_gene: -
abundance: once
v_gene: TRBV11-3
CDR3nt: TGTGCCAGCAGCTTAGAGACGGGGCGTGAAGCTTTCTTT
CDR3aa: CASSLETGREAFF

j_gene: TRBJ2-7
d_gene: -
abundance: once
v_gene: TRBV14
CDR3nt: TGTGCCAGCAGCCAAGAGGGATCCGAGCAGTACTTC
CDR3aa: CASSQEGSEQYF

j_gene: TRBJ1-4
d_gene: -
abundance: once
v_gene: TRBV7-9
CDR3nt: TGTGCCAGCAGCTTGCCCCCCATCCCCCAAGGGAGTGAAAAACTGTTTTTT
CDR3aa: CASSLPPIPQGSEKLFF